The T cell receptor (beta chain) described here comes from a study of neurological immune-mediated disorders. Documented time point: longitudinal time-point 2. This clonotype was seen at least ten times. TCRdb processed the 5' RACE reads anew with MiXCR; each CDR3 protein has one entry. Seen here are approximately 80,000 distinct CDR3 sequences, more than 5% observed once, and the top ten hold over 6.5%. Germline V gene sequence: CDR1 SGHRS, CDR2 YFSETQ. V was trimmed by 0 bases and J by 5 bases, leaving 11 bases between them. The CDR3 contains 14 residues. The source of this sequence is a woman aged 55-69 years with multiple sclerosis. Sequencing was carried out using PBMCs. The V and J genes are TRBV5-1 and TRBJ1-1; D gene unclear. CDR3 in DNA: TGCGCCAGCAGCTTGGCCCTAGGGAAAACTGAAGCTTTCTTT. Amino acids: CASSLALGKTEAFF.